This T cell receptor (beta chain) was profiled in a study of T cells after yellow fever vaccination. This clonotype was counted many times. Germline V gives CDR1 SGHTA, CDR2 FQGNSA. The V and J ends lost 4 bases and 8 bases respectively, with 15 bases between them. The CDR3 runs 14 residues. TCRdb itself ran the 5' RACE reads through MiXCR, one entry per CDR3 protein. The data hold some 250,000 distinct CDR3 sequences, with 3.6% observed a single time. The sequencing here drew on PBMCs, taken 15 days after the yellow fever booster vaccination. This TCR was sampled from a man aged 18 to 29 who received the YFV17D yellow fever vaccine. The V gene is TRBV7-2, the J gene TRBJ2-1, with a tentative D call TRBD1 (7 bases). The CDR3 DNA reads as TGTGCCAGCAGCTCTCGGAGGGGGCCGCATGAGCAGTTCTTC. As protein: CASSSRRGPHEQFF. The variable domain in full, completed from reference TRBV7-2 and TRBJ2-1, reads GAGVSQSPSNKVTEKGKDVELRCDPISGHTALYWYRQSLGQGLEFLIYFQGNSAPDKSGLPSDRFSAERTGGSVSTLTIQRTQQEDSAVYLCASSSRRGPHEQFFGPGTRLTVL.